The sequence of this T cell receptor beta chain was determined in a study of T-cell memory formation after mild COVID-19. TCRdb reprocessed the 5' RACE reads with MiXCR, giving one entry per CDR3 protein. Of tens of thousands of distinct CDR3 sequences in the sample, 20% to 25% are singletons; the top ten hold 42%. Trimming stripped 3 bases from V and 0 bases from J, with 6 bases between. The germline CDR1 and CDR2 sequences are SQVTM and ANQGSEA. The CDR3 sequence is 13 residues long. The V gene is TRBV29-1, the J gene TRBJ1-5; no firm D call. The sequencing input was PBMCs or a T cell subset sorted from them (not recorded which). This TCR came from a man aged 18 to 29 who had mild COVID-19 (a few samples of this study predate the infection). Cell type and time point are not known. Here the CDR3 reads CSVELDSNQPQHF. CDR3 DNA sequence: TGCAGCGTTGAGCTAGATAGCAATCAGCCCCAGCATTTT.